This T cell receptor beta chain was profiled in a study of T cell responses to AZD1222 COVID-19 vaccine. The germline gives CDR1 LGHNT, CDR2 FRNRAP. This CDR3 region has 11 residues. Trimming pared 9 bases from V and 4 bases from J, leaving 9 bases between. Only in-frame clones appear in the TCRdb table, and some are missing; sequencing was by immunoSEQ multiplex PCR. The repertoire holds 30,000 to 35,000 clones, with 75% to 90% as singletons. This material consisted of peripheral blood, taken on day 0 of AZD1222 vaccination. The sequence was collected from an adult in good health. The chain recombines TRBV12-5 with TRBJ1-1; no firm D call. The CDR3 DNA reads TGTGCTAGCAAGGAGGGCACTGAAGCTTTCTTT. Protein sequence: CASKEGTEAFF.